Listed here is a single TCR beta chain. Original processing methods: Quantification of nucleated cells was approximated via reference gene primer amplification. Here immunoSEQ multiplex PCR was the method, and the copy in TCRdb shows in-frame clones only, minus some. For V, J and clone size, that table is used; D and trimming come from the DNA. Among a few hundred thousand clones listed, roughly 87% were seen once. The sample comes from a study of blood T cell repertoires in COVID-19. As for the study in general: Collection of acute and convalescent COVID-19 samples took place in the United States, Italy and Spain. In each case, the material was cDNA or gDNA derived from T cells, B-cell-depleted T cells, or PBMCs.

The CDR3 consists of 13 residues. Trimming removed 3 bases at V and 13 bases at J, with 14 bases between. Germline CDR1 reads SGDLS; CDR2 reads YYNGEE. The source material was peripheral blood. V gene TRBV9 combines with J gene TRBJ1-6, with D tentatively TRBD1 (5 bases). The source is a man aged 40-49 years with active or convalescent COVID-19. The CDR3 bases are TGTGCCAGCAGCGATCGACAGTACGAGCCCCTCCACTTT. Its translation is CASSDRQYEPLHF.